These 11 T cell receptor beta chains share one sample of origin, sequenced in a study of regulatory T cells in long-lasting Graves disease. The sample's time point: newly diagnosed GD, antithyroid drugs for less than 3 months. The authors made the TCR library using RNA they extracted from PBMCs. The TCR beta library used iRepertoire HTBI primers with Arm-PCR amplification of CDR3. TCRdb independently ran MiXCR on the multiplex PCR reads; one entry per CDR3 protein. The sample has some 350,000 distinct CDR3 sequences; 15% to 20% are singletons. The sample also formed part of further work on T cells in Graves' hyperthyroidism and ophthalmopathy.

The sample in question was peripheral blood mononuclear cells (PBMCs), obtained at new diagnosis, from a patient treated with antithyroid drugs. Receptors originate from a woman younger than 35 with Graves disease.

The rearrangement links TRBV20-1 to TRBJ2-7; a possible D gene is TRBD2 (7 bases). The CDR3 consists of 13 residues. V lost 5 bases and J lost 4, with 15 bases in between. The V gene's germline CDR1 is DFQATT and CDR2 SNEGSKA (reference sequence). In DNA form, the CDR3 reads TGCAGTGCTTGGGGGGGGCAGGGGTACGAGCAGTACTTC. This sequence encodes CSAWGGQGYEQYF.

This clonotype occurred many times. This chain joins TRBV2 and TRBJ2-2, with 7 bases identical to TRBD2. Germline CDR1 and CDR2: SNHLY and FYNNEI. V shed 8 bases, J shed 4 bases, and the junction held 7 bases outside the gene matches. The CDR3 length is 14 residues. Here the CDR3 reads CASRGLAVTGELFF. The CDR3 DNA follows: TGTGCCAGCCGCGGGCTAGCGGTCACCGGGGAGCTGTTTTTT.

This clonotype was observed a few times. This chain links TRBV10-3 with TRBJ2-2; 7 nucleotides match TRBD2. The V gene end was trimmed by 11 bases and the J gene end by 7 bases; junction bases not matched to a gene: 16. Per germline, CDR1 ENHRY and CDR2 SYGVKD. The CDR3 has 15 residues. The CDR3 loop is CAFGRGEGLSGELFF. In DNA, the CDR3 is TGTGCCTTCGGGCGCGGGGAGGGCCTCAGCGGGGAGCTGTTTTTT.

This clonotype was detected only a few times. This chain joins TRBV4-1 and TRBJ2-7, with TRBD1 matching over 9 bases. This CDR3 has 15 residues. Germline-derived CDR1 and CDR2 are MGHRA and YSYEKL. J was trimmed by 2 bases and V by 3 bases; bases with no gene match: 5. The CDR3 DNA is TGCGCCAGCAGCCACCGGACAGGGGCCCCCTACGAGCAGTACTTC. It yields the protein CASSHRTGAPYEQYF.

This clonotype was recorded many times. This rearrangement joins TRBV7-9 to TRBJ2-7, with TRBD1 identical over 9 bases. The CDR3 totals 14 residues. CDR1 and CDR2 from the germline V gene are SEHNR and FQNEAQ (reference sequence). V lost 6 bases and J lost 5; bases outside the gene matches: 8. CDR3: CASRLGQGVDEQYF. CDR3 DNA: TGTGCCAGCAGACTGGGACAGGGAGTCGACGAGCAGTACTTC.

The chain carries TRBV5-1 and TRBJ2-5; TRBD1 matches at 12 bases. CDR3 length: 15 amino acids. V lost 6 bases and J lost 5; bases outside the gene matches: 8. The germline V gene encodes CDR1 SGHRS and CDR2 YFSETQ. The CDR3 bases are TGCGCCAGCACCCGGGACAGGGGGCGTAGGGAGACCCAGTACTTC. Translating it yields CASTRDRGRRETQYF. Full variable domain (remainder filled in from reference TRBV5-1 and TRBJ2-5): KAGVTQTPRYLIKTRGQQVTLSCSPISGHRSVSWYQQTPGQGLQFLFEYFSETQRNKGNFPGRFSGRQFSNSRSEMNVSTLELGDSALYLCASTRDRGRRETQYFGPGTRLLVL.

Here the CDR3 reads CASRSFTSTDTQYF. The CDR3 DNA reads as TGTGCCAGCAGGTCCTTCACTAGCACAGATACGCAGTATTTT. V and J are TRBV6-2 or TRBV6-3 and TRBJ2-3, with D unclear. The CDR3 length is 14 residues. The V gene's germline CDR1 is MNHEY and CDR2 SVGEGT. Trimming removed 6 bases at V and 0 bases at J, with 10 bases between.

This clonotype was observed at least ten times. The chain carries TRBV7-9 and TRBJ1-1; no clear D. The V and J ends lost 1 base and 1 base respectively, with 4 bases between them. Germline assignment: CDR1 SEHNR and CDR2 FQNEAQ (reference sequence). The CDR3 runs to 13 residues. DNA of the CDR3: TGTGCCAGCAGCTTAGTCGCGAACACTGAAGCTTTCTTT. Protein sequence: CASSLVANTEAFF. Together with reference TRBV7-9 and TRBJ1-1, the CDR3 gives the full variable domain: DTGVSQNPRHKITKRGQNVTFRCDPISEHNRLYWYRQTLGQGPEFLTYFQNEAQLEKSRLLSDRFSAERPKGSFSTLEIQRTEQGDSAMYLCASSLVANTEAFFGQGTRLTVV.

This clonotype was seen ten or more times. The chain uses TRBV18 and TRBJ1-1, with unresolved D. Germline CDR1 KGHSH, CDR2 LQKENI. This CDR3 has 16 residues. The V gene lost 4 bases and the J gene lost 1 base, with 16 bases spanning the gap. The CDR3 DNA is TGTGCCAGCTCACAATTAGCTGGGCAAGAGAACACTGAAGCTTTCTTT. Its protein is CASSQLAGQENTEAFF.

This clonotype appeared a few times. The chain uses TRBV12-3 or TRBV12-4 and TRBJ2-1; 11 positions agree with TRBD2. V lost 3 bases, J lost 9 bases, and 7 bases stayed unmatched. The CDR3 spans 15 residues. The CDR3 sequence is CASSFSGLAGGEQFF. As DNA, the CDR3 is TGTGCCAGCAGTTTTTCGGGCCTAGCGGGAGGTGAGCAGTTCTTC.

This clonotype is a singleton in its sample. A much larger clone lies a single base off, so this may be a read error. The chain links TRBV18 to TRBJ1-4; a weak D match, TRBD1 (6 bases). CDR3 length: 15 amino acids. Germline V gene sequence: CDR1 KGHSH, CDR2 LQKENI. As DNA, the CDR3 is TGTGCCAGCTCACCACCCTCAGGGGCCGTTGAAAATCTGTTTTTT. Protein sequence: CASSPPSGAVENLFF.